These 20 T cell receptor beta chains share one sample of origin, sequenced in a study of identical twins (dated by TCRdb to about 2016). Library prep was done by 5' RACE. Sequencing took place on an Illumina HiSeq 2000. Using fastp trimming at Q25 and MiXCR clonotype assembly, TCRdb reanalyzed the public sequencing data and kept in-frame beta chains. Identical CDR3 proteins give one entry, which carries the most common genes and DNA. Counted in this sample were approximately 700,000 distinct CDR3 sequences; 18% of them appeared once. The ten largest clones capture over 10% of the sample. This sample was shared with a second study, whose subject was T cells expressing NK-cell markers.

Material: PBMCs. The origin of the receptors is a young woman in good health.

V and J are TRBV27 and TRBJ2-3; 12 nucleotides match TRBD1. Looked up from germline, CDR1 is MNHEY and CDR2 is SMNVEV (reference sequence). With V trimmed by 5 bases and J by 1 base, 7 bases remained unmatched. This CDR3 region has 17 residues. In DNA form, the CDR3 reads TGTGCCAGCAGTCCGGGACAGGGGGCGCCGGGCACAGATACGCAGTATTTT. It specifies CASSPGQGAPGTDTQYF.

This clonotype was seen many times. V gene TRBV12-3 or TRBV12-4 combines with J gene TRBJ2-4; D unresolved. Trimming shortened V by 2 bases and J by 0 bases, and 8 bases separated the two germline ends. The CDR3 is 15 amino acids. The CDR3: CASSLSRLAKNIQYF. Written as DNA, the CDR3 is TGTGCCAGCAGTTTATCGAGATTAGCCAAAAACATTCAGTACTTC.

This clonotype showed up just a few times. The chain joins TRBV9 to TRBJ2-2; TRBD2 is a possible D gene (5 bases). Germline loops: CDR1 SGDLS, CDR2 YYNGEE. The CDR3 has 14 residues. V lost 4 bases to trimming and J lost 4 bases, with 11 bases between them. CDR3 nucleotide sequence: TGTGCCAGCAGCCCACAGAGGGTCACCGGGGAGCTGTTTTTT. Translated: CASSPQRVTGELFF.

This chain uses TRBV3-1 with TRBJ2-2, with TRBD1 matching over 8 bases. V was pared by 4 bases and J by 6 bases, with 10 bases of the junction left unmatched. CDR3 length: 16 residues. The germline CDR1 and CDR2 sequences are LGHDT and YNNKEL (reference sequence). Here the CDR3 DNA reads TGTGCCAGCAGCCGAGGGACAGGCTGGTTTGCCGGGGAGCTGTTTTTT. It yields the protein CASSRGTGWFAGELFF.

This clonotype has more than one count but fewer than ten. The V gene is TRBV30, the J gene TRBJ2-1, with 7 bases matching TRBD2. The CDR3 contains 12 residues. Trimming at V came to 4 bases and at J to 7 bases, leaving 4 bases not matched to a gene. Germline loops: CDR1 GTSNPN, CDR2 SVGIG (reference sequence). This CDR3 reads CAWNGGMNEQFF. CDR3 in DNA: TGTGCCTGGAACGGGGGGATGAATGAGCAGTTCTTC.

The rearrangement uses TRBV20-1 and TRBJ1-1; D may be TRBD1 (5 bases). This CDR3 region has 12 residues. Trimming removed 3 bases from V and 6 bases from J, with 11 bases in between. Germline V CDR1 and CDR2: DFQATT, SNEGSKA (reference sequence). CDR3 region: CSARWGGAEAFF. Here the CDR3 DNA reads TGCAGTGCTAGGTGGGGCGGGGCTGAAGCTTTCTTT.

The V call is TRBV6-2 or TRBV6-3, the J call TRBJ2-1; D is ambiguous. Germline values: CDR1 MNHEY, CDR2 SVGEGT. Between the trimmed V and J ends, which lost 8 bases and 8 bases, there was a span of 7 bases. The CDR3 consists of 10 residues. The CDR3 is CASGSDEQFF. The CDR3 nucleotides read TGTGCCAGCGGCTCGGATGAGCAGTTCTTC.

V gene TRBV3-1 combines with J gene TRBJ2-1; D is perhaps TRBD1 (6 bases). This CDR3 region has 13 residues. CDR1 is LGHDT, CDR2 YNNKEL, per germline (reference sequence). V shed 6 bases and J shed 8 bases, with 14 bases lying between them. The CDR3 DNA follows: TGTGCCAGCAGACAGGGTGGTCGGGATGAGCAGTTCTTC. Its protein product is CASRQGGRDEQFF.

The chain couples TRBV29-1 to TRBJ1-2; weak D call: TRBD1 (5 bases). Germline V lookup: CDR1 SQVTM, CDR2 ANQGSEA. Deletions cut 4 bases from V and 2 bases from J, with 14 bases between. CDR3 length: 14 residues. The CDR3 here is CSVGRGGSNYGYTF. In DNA, the CDR3 is TGCAGCGTTGGCCGGGGCGGAAGCAACTATGGCTACACCTTC.

In this sample, this clonotype turned up a few times. The rearrangement uses TRBV20-1 and TRBJ1-6; 7 bases fit TRBD1. V shed 5 bases and J 6 bases; nucleotides not matched to a gene: 10. CDR1 is DFQATT and CDR2 is SNEGSKA in the germline V gene (reference sequence). The CDR3 is made up of 15 amino acids. The CDR3 DNA is TGCAGTGCTGAGGAGGCGGGACAGCTTAATTCACCCCTCCACTTT. Amino acid sequence: CSAEEAGQLNSPLHF.

Written as DNA, the CDR3 is TGTGCCAGTAGTATTCACCCCCGGGGGACCCAGTACTTC. This codes for CASSIHPRGTQYF. The rearrangement joins TRBV19 to TRBJ2-5, with D maybe TRBD2 (5 bases). Trimming pared 3 bases from V and 7 bases from J, leaving 12 bases between. The germline CDR1 and CDR2 sequences are LNHDA and SQIVND (reference sequence). The CDR3 runs 13 residues.

This clonotype was picked up many times. The V call is TRBV6-5, the J call TRBJ2-1, with D perhaps matching TRBD2 (5 bases). Per the germline V gene, CDR1 is MNHEY and CDR2 is SVGAGI. This CDR3 is 14 amino acids long. The V end lost 2 bases, the J end lost 2 bases, and 7 bases lay between the germline ends. The CDR3 is CASSYGGPYNEQFF. The CDR3 coding sequence is TGTGCCAGCAGTTACGGCGGGCCCTACAATGAGCAGTTCTTC.

This clonotype has a count of ten or more. The chain joins TRBV5-6 to TRBJ2-5, with D unresolved. The CDR3 length is 15 residues. Per the germline V gene, CDR1 is SGHDT and CDR2 is YYEEEE. V was cut by 4 bases and J by 0 bases, with 13 bases left in between. CDR3 protein: CASSLIATYQETQYF. DNA for the CDR3: TGTGCCAGCAGCCTCATCGCTACGTACCAAGAGACCCAGTACTTC.

CDR3 region: CSAGGEVETQYF. CDR3 nucleotide sequence: TGCAGTGCTGGCGGGGAGGTAGAGACCCAGTACTTC. V and J are TRBV20-1 and TRBJ2-5; weak D call: TRBD2 (6 bases). Trimming removed 5 bases from V and 4 bases from J, with 11 bases in between. The CDR3 is 12 amino acids. Germline V lookup: CDR1 DFQATT, CDR2 SNEGSKA (reference sequence).

This clonotype was detected only a few times. This chain uses TRBV20-1 with TRBJ2-1, with TRBD2 identical over 16 bases. Losses at the gene ends were 4 bases for V and 12 bases for J; bases not matched to a gene: 15. This CDR3 contains 17 residues. In germline, CDR1 is DFQATT, CDR2 SNEGSKA (reference sequence). The CDR3 DNA sequence: TGCAGTGCTACTACGGGACTAGCGGGAGGGTACAATGAGGGGCAGTTCTTC. This encodes CSATTGLAGGYNEGQFF.

This clonotype was observed a few times. The V call is TRBV2, the J call TRBJ1-3; D uncertain. The germline CDR1 and CDR2 sequences are SNHLY and FYNNEI. Trimming removed 4 bases at V and 0 bases at J, with 4 bases between. The CDR3 consists of 13 residues. For the CDR3, the DNA is TGTGCCAGCAGTGTTGACTCTGGAAACACCATATATTTT. It encodes CASSVDSGNTIYF.

The chain combines TRBV7-2 with TRBJ2-7; D is perhaps TRBD1 (6 bases). The CDR3 length is 15 residues. The V end lost 5 bases, the J end lost 2 bases, and 16 bases lay between the germline ends. CDR1 is SGHTA, CDR2 FQGNSA, per germline. CDR3 DNA sequence: TGTGCCAGCAGCACCTACAGGGATCCGCCCTACGAGCAGTACTTC. Protein: CASSTYRDPPYEQYF.

This clonotype has ten or more counts. Here the CDR3 reads CASSWGRSSYNEQFF. The CDR3 bases are TGTGCCAGCAGTTGGGGCCGCAGCTCCTACAATGAGCAGTTCTTC. V gene TRBV12-3 or TRBV12-4 combines with J gene TRBJ2-1; D possibly corresponds to TRBD1 (5 bases). The CDR3 consists of 15 residues. V lost 4 bases and J lost 0, with 10 bases in between.

This clonotype was observed a few times. V and J are TRBV4-3 and TRBJ2-7; perhaps TRBD1 as D (6 bases). CDR3 length: 15 amino acids. Germline V gene lookup returns CDR1 LGHNA and CDR2 YSLEER. Trimming took off 0 bases at V and 3 bases at J, with 12 bases between the two ends. The CDR3, as DNA: TGCGCCAGCAGCCAAGATTCCGCCAGGGGCTACGAGCAGTACTTC. Protein: CASSQDSARGYEQYF.

This rearrangement joins TRBV20-1 to TRBJ2-5; 12 bases fit TRBD2. Per the germline V gene, CDR1 is DFQATT and CDR2 is SNEGSKA (reference sequence). CDR3 length equals 16 residues. V shed 7 bases, J shed 5 bases, and the junction held 14 bases outside the gene matches. The CDR3 nucleotides read TGCAGTGTTCCACCGACTAGCGGGAGAGTTGGGGAGACCCAGTACTTC. Translated, it gives CSVPPTSGRVGETQYF.